This TCR beta chain was retrieved from a study of patients and donors after allogeneic stem cell transplantation. One entry per CDR3 protein, called by TCRdb with MiXCR from the RT-PCR reads. The sample carries hundreds of thousands of distinct CDR3 sequences, more than 15% recorded once. Of note for this clonotype: A read error may be the cause here, since a much bigger clone is one base away.

This TCR was recovered from a human donor who was either an allogeneic HSCT recipient or a stem cell or donor lymphocyte infusion donor (not recorded which). It is not recorded whose cells these are; they may come from a transplant donor. Source material: blood, either unsorted or a sorted T cell fraction (not recorded which).

CDR3 nucleotide sequence: TGTGCCAGCAGTTTAGAGGCGAAAGTCTACGAGCAGCACTTC. Translation gives CASSLEAKVYEQHF. This chain links TRBV12-3 or TRBV12-4 with TRBJ2-7; D call uncertain. CDR3 length equals 14 residues.